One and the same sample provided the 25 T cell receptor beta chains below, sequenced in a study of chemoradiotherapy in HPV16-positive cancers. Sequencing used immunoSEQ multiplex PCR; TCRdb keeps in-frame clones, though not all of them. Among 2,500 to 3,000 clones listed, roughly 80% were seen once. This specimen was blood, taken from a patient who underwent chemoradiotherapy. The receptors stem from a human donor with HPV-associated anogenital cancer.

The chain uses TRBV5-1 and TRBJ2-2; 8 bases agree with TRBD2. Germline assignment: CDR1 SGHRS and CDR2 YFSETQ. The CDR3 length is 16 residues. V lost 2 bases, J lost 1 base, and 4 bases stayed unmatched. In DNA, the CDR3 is TGCGCCAGCAGCTTTAAGCGGGGGTTGAACACCGGGGAGCTGTTTTTT. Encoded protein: CASSFKRGLNTGELFF.

The chain's CDR3 is CASSHPRQGETEAFF. As DNA, the CDR3 is TGTGCCAGCAGTCACCCCCGACAGGGGGAGACTGAAGCTTTCTTT. The rearrangement joins TRBV6-1 to TRBJ1-1, with 9 bases lining up with TRBD1. J was trimmed by 5 bases and V by 5 bases; bases with no gene match: 9. The CDR3 length is 15 residues. Per the germline V gene, CDR1 is MNHNS and CDR2 is SASEGT.

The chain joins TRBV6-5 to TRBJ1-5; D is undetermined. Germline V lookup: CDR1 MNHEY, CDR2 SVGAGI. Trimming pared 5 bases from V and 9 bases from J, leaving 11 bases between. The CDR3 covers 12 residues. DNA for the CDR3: TGTGCCAGCAGTACCAGGAAGGGGCCCCAGCATTTT. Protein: CASSTRKGPQHF.

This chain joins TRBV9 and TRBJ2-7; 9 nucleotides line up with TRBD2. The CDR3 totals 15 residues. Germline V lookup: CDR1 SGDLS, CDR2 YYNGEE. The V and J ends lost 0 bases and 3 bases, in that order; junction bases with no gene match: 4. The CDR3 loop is CASSVAPSGVYEQYF. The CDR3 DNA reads TGTGCCAGCAGCGTAGCTCCTAGCGGGGTCTACGAGCAGTACTTC.

CDR3 in DNA: TGTGCCAGCAGCAGGGGACAGCAGAATCAGCCCCAGCATTTT. Amino acids: CASSRGQQNQPQHF. The chain is built from TRBV7-8 and TRBJ1-5; 7 nucleotides agree with TRBD1. The germline V gene has CDR1 SGHVS and CDR2 FQNEAQ. This CDR3 has 14 amino acids. The V gene end was trimmed by 5 bases and the J gene end by 4 bases; junction bases not matched to a gene: 5.

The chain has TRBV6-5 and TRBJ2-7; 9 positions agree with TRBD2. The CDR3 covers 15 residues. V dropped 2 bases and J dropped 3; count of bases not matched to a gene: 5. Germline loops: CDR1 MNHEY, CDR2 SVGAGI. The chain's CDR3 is CASSYRRGGHYEQYF. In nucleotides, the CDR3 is TGTGCCAGCAGTTACCGGCGGGGGGGCCACTACGAGCAGTACTTC.

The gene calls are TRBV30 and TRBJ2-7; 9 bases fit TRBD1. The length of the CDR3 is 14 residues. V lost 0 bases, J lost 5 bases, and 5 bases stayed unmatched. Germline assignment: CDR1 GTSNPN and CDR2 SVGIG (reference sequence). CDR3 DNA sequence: TGTGCCTGGAGTGTCGGACAGGGGACCCACGAGCAGTACTTC. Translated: CAWSVGQGTHEQYF.

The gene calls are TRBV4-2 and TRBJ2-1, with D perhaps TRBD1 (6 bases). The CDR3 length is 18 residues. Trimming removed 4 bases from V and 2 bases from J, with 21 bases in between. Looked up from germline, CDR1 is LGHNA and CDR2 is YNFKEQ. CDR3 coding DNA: TGTGCCAGCAGCCTCTACCCCGAGGGGGACGCCCCCTACAATGAGCAGTTCTTC. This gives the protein CASSLYPEGDAPYNEQFF.

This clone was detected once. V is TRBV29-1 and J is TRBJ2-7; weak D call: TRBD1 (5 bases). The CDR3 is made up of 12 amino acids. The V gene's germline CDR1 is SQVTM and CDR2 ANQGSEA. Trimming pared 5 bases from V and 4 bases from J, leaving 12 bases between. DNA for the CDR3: TGCAGCGTTTTTGGCAGGGCGTACGAGCAGTACTTC. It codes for CSVFGRAYEQYF.

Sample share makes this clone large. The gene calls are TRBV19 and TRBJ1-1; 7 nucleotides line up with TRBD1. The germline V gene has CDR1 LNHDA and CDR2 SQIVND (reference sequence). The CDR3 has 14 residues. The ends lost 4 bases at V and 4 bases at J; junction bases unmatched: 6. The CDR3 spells CASSNSAGGTEAFF. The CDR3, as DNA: TGTGCCAGTAGTAACTCAGCAGGGGGCACTGAAGCTTTCTTT.

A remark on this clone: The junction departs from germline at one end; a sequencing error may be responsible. The DNA of the CDR3 is TGTGCCAGCAGCTACTCCGGGACCCCGGACACTGAAGCTTTCTTT. It encodes CASSYSGTPDTEAFF. The J gene is TRBJ1-1, the V gene TRBV6-5; D is perhaps TRBD1 (5 bases). In germline, CDR1 is MNHEY, CDR2 SVGAGI. The CDR3 is made up of 15 amino acids.

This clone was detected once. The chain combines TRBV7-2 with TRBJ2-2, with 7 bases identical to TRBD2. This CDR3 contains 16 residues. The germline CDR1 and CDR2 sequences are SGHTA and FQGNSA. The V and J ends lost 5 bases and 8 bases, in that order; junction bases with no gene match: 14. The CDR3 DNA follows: TGTGCCAGCAGCCTCGGATGGGTAGCGGGTGCGGGGGAGCTGTTTTTT. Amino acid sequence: CASSLGWVAGAGELFF. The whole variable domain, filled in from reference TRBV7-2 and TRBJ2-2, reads GAGVSQSPSNKVTEKGKDVELRCDPISGHTALYWYRQSLGQGLEFLIYFQGNSAPDKSGLPSDRFSAERTGGSVSTLTIQRTQQEDSAVYLCASSLGWVAGAGELFFGEGSRLTVL.

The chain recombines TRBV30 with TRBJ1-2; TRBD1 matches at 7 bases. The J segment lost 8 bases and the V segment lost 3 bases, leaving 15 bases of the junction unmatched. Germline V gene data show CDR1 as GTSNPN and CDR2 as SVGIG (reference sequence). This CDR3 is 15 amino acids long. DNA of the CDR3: TGTGCCTGGAGAGGGGGCTTTGGGACACGGGAGGGCTACACCTTC. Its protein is CAWRGGFGTREGYTF.

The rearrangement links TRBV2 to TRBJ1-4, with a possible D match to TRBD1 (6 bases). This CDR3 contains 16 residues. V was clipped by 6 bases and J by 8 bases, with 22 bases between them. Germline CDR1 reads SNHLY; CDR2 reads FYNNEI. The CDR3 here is CASRDRTGTVREKLFF. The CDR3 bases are TGTGCCAGCAGAGATAGAACAGGGACGGTGCGAGAAAAACTGTTTTTT.

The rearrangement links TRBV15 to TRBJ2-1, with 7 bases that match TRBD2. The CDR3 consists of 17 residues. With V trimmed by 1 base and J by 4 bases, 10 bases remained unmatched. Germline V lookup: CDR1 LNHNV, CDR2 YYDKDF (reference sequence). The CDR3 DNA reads TGTGCCACCAGCAGAGCGAGCGGCGGGGGAGCTTACAATGAGCAGTTCTTC. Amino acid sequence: CATSRASGGGAYNEQFF.

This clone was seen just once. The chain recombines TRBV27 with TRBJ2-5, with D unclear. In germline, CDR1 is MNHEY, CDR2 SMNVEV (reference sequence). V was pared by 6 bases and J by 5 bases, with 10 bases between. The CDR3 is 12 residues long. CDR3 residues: CASSRSGETQYF. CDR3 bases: TGTGCCAGCAGCCGGAGTGGGGAGACCCAGTACTTC.

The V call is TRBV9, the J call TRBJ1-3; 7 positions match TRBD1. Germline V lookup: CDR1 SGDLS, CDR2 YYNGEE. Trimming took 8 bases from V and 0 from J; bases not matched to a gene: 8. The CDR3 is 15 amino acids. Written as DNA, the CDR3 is TGTGCCAGTTCGACAGGGCCAGTCTCTGGAAACACCATATATTTT. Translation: CASSTGPVSGNTIYF.

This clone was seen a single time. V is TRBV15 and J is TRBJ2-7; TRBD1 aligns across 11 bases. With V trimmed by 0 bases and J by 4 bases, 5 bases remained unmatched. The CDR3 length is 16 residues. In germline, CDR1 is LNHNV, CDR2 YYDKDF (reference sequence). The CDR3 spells CATSRDVRDRGYEQYF. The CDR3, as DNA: TGTGCCACCAGCAGAGATGTCCGGGACAGGGGGTACGAGCAGTACTTC.

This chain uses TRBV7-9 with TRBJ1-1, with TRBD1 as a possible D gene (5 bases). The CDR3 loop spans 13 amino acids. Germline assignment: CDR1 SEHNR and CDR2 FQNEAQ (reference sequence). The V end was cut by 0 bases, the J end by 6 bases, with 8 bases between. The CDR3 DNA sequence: TGTGCCAGCAGCTTAGCCCCGACAGCTGAAGCTTTCTTT. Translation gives CASSLAPTAEAFF.

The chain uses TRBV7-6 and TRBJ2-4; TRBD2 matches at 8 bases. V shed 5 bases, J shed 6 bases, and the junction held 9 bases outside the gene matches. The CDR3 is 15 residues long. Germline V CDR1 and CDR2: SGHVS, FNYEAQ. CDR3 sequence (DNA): TGTGCCAGCAGCCCCGGACCAAGCGGGGGAAACATTCAGTACTTC. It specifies CASSPGPSGGNIQYF. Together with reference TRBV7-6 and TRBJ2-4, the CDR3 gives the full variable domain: GAGVSQSPRYKVTKRGQDVALRCDPISGHVSLYWYRQALGQGPEFLTYFNYEAQQDKSGLPNDRFSAERPEGSISTLTIQRTEQRDSAMYRCASSPGPSGGNIQYFGAGTRLSVL.

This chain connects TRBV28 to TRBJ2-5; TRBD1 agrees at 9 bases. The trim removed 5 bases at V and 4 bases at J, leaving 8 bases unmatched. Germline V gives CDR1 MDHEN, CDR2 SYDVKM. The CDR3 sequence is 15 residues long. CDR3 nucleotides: TGTGCCAGCAGTACCCCACAGGGGGCGCGAGAGACCCAGTACTTC. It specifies CASSTPQGARETQYF.

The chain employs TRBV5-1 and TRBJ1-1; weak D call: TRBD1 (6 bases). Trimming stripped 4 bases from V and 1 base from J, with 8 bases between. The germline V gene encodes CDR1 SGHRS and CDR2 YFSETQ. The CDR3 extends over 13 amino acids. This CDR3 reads CASSLTGNTEAFF. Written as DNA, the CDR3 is TGCGCCAGCAGCCTGACAGGGAACACTGAAGCTTTCTTT.

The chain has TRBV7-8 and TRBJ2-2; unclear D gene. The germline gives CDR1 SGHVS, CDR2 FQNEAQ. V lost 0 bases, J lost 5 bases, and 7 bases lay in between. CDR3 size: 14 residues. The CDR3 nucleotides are TGTGCCAGCAGCTTAGCAACCGGGACCGGGGAGCTGTTTTTT. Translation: CASSLATGTGELFF.

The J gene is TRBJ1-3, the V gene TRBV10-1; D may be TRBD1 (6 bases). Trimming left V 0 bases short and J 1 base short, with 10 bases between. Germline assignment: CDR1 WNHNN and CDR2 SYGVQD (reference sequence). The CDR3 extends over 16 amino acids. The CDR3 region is CASSESSGASGNTIYF. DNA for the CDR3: TGCGCCAGCAGTGAGTCTTCAGGGGCGTCTGGAAACACCATATATTTT.

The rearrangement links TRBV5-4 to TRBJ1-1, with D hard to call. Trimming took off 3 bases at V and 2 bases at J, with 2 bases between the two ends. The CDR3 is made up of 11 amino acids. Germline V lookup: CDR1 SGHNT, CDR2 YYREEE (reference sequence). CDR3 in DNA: TGTGCCAGCAGCTCTAACACTGAAGCTTTCTTT. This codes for CASSSNTEAFF.